The rows below give T cell receptor beta chains drawn from one sample of a study of blood T cell repertoires in COVID-19. Method: immunoSEQ multiplex PCR; TCRdb's copy keeps in-frame clones and lacks some. Here the sample spans 200,000 to 250,000 clones, 80% to 90% being singletons. Sequenced input: peripheral blood. The receptor set was obtained from a man aged 45-60 years with active or convalescent COVID-19. Each CDR3 is given with its conserved first and last residue. D genes are given only for firm matches. Clone size is shown for a subset of rows, as once, few, many or a class of expanded clone.

d_gene: .
v_gene: TRBV5-4
abundance: .
j_gene: TRBJ2-3
CDR3nt: TGTGCCAGCAGCTTAAGGGTGGCAGGAGGTCGCACAGATACGCAGTATTTT
CDR3aa: CASSLRVAGGRTDTQYF

d_gene: TRBD2
v_gene: TRBV5-1
abundance: .
j_gene: TRBJ2-3
CDR3nt: TGCGCCAGCAGCTCGGGACTATTAAAAACAGATACGCAGTATTTT
CDR3aa: CASSSGLLKTDTQYF

d_gene: .
v_gene: TRBV21-1
abundance: .
j_gene: TRBJ1-6
CDR3nt: TGTGCCAGCAGCAAAGTCGGGCAGGGTTTAGGTTCACCCCTCCACTTT
CDR3aa: CASSKVGQGLGSPLHF

d_gene: .
v_gene: TRBV5-1
abundance: .
j_gene: TRBJ1-6
CDR3nt: TGCGCCAGCAGCGCCAAAACAGGGTCCTATAATTCACCCCTCCACTTT
CDR3aa: CASSAKTGSYNSPLHF

d_gene: .
v_gene: TRBV10-1
abundance: .
j_gene: TRBJ2-5
CDR3nt: TGCGCCAGGGAGACCGAGACCCAGTACTTC
CDR3aa: CARETETQYF

d_gene: .
v_gene: TRBV15
abundance: .
j_gene: TRBJ2-3
CDR3nt: TGTGCCACCGGAGCCGGGAGACTTAACACAGATACGCAGTATTTT
CDR3aa: CATGAGRLNTDTQYF

d_gene: TRBD1
v_gene: TRBV29-1
abundance: .
j_gene: TRBJ1-2
CDR3nt: TGCAGCGTTGGACAGGGCCTAGGGGACTATGGCTACACCTTC
CDR3aa: CSVGQGLGDYGYTF

d_gene: .
v_gene: TRBV7-3
abundance: once
j_gene: TRBJ2-5
CDR3nt: TGTGCCAGCAGCTCTCTGTACCAAGAGACCCAGTACTTC
CDR3aa: CASSSLYQETQYF

d_gene: TRBD1
v_gene: TRBV27
abundance: .
j_gene: TRBJ2-2
CDR3nt: TGTGCCAGCGCCCCCAGGGGGGGTGTGGGACAGGGGTTCGCCGGGGAGCTGTTTTTT
CDR3aa: CASAPRGGVGQGFAGELFF

d_gene: TRBD1
v_gene: TRBV5-6
abundance: .
j_gene: TRBJ1-1
CDR3nt: TGTGCCAGCAGCTTTTCAGGGGGACTGAACACTGAAGCTTTCTTT
CDR3aa: CASSFSGGLNTEAFF

d_gene: .
v_gene: TRBV10-3
abundance: .
j_gene: TRBJ2-1
CDR3nt: TGTGCCATCAGTGAGGACAGAGAGCAGTTCTTC
CDR3aa: CAISEDREQFF

d_gene: TRBD2
v_gene: TRBV5-1
abundance: .
j_gene: TRBJ2-1
CDR3nt: TGCGCCAGCAGCGACACTCTAGCGGACAATGAGCAGTTCTTC
CDR3aa: CASSDTLADNEQFF

d_gene: TRBD1
v_gene: TRBV28
abundance: .
j_gene: TRBJ1-2
CDR3nt: TGTGCCGCAGGGGGTTTCTATGGCTACACCTTC
CDR3aa: CAAGGFYGYTF

d_gene: .
v_gene: TRBV7-9
abundance: .
j_gene: TRBJ2-2
CDR3nt: TGTGCCAGCAGCTTAACATTAAACACCGGGGAGCTGTTTTTT
CDR3aa: CASSLTLNTGELFF

d_gene: TRBD1
v_gene: TRBV5-6
abundance: .
j_gene: TRBJ1-1
CDR3nt: TGTGCCAGCAGCTTGGGGACAGGGAGGACTGAAGCTTTCTTT
CDR3aa: CASSLGTGRTEAFF

d_gene: TRBD2
v_gene: TRBV7-3
abundance: few
j_gene: TRBJ2-1
CDR3nt: TGTGCCAGCAGCTCCACGGGAGGGGGATACAATGAGCAGTTCTTC
CDR3aa: CASSSTGGGYNEQFF

d_gene: .
v_gene: TRBV11-3
abundance: .
j_gene: TRBJ1-3
CDR3nt: TGTGCCAGCAGCATACGGACAGCGAGCTCTGGAAACACCATATATTTT
CDR3aa: CASSIRTASSGNTIYF

d_gene: .
v_gene: TRBV10-3
abundance: .
j_gene: TRBJ1-3
CDR3nt: TGTGCCAACAGAGGGAGCTCTGGAAACACCATATATTTT
CDR3aa: CANRGSSGNTIYF

d_gene: .
v_gene: TRBV7-3
abundance: .
j_gene: TRBJ2-1
CDR3nt: TGTGCCAGCAGGCTTAGGAGTTACTCCTACAATGAGCAGTTCTTC
CDR3aa: CASRLRSYSYNEQFF

d_gene: TRBD2
v_gene: TRBV3-1/TRBV3-2
abundance: once
j_gene: TRBJ2-1
CDR3nt: TGTGCCAGCAGGCCTCTACTAGCGGGAGAGCAGTTCTTC
CDR3aa: CASRPLLAGEQFF

d_gene: .
v_gene: TRBV28
abundance: .
j_gene: TRBJ2-7
CDR3nt: TGTGCCAGCAGATTGGGGGGCCCGGGACAGTCCTACGAGCAGTACTTC
CDR3aa: CASRLGGPGQSYEQYF

d_gene: TRBD2
v_gene: TRBV10-1
abundance: .
j_gene: TRBJ2-6
CDR3nt: TGCGCCAGCAGTGACGAGCGGGGCACCCCTGGGGCCAACGTCCTGACTTTC
CDR3aa: CASSDERGTPGANVLTF

d_gene: .
v_gene: TRBV27
abundance: .
j_gene: TRBJ2-1
CDR3nt: TGTGCCAGCAGTAACCACAGGGTGGGATACAATGAGCAGTTCTTC
CDR3aa: CASSNHRVGYNEQFF

d_gene: TRBD1
v_gene: TRBV5-4
abundance: .
j_gene: TRBJ1-3
CDR3nt: TGTGCCAGCAGCTTGGATGGAGGGGGCATGGATGGAAACACCATATATTTT
CDR3aa: CASSLDGGGMDGNTIYF

d_gene: TRBD1
v_gene: TRBV3-1/TRBV3-2
abundance: .
j_gene: TRBJ1-2
CDR3nt: TGTGCCAGCAGCCGGGACAGTAACTATGGCTACACCTTC
CDR3aa: CASSRDSNYGYTF

d_gene: .
v_gene: TRBV30
abundance: .
j_gene: TRBJ1-2
CDR3nt: TGTGCCTGGAGTCCAAGGGGGGGGCATGGCTACACCTTC
CDR3aa: CAWSPRGGHGYTF

d_gene: .
v_gene: TRBV5-5
abundance: once
j_gene: TRBJ2-5
CDR3nt: TGTGCCAGCAGCTTGGGCAGGGAAGAGACCCAGTACTTC
CDR3aa: CASSLGREETQYF

d_gene: TRBD1
v_gene: TRBV4-1
abundance: .
j_gene: TRBJ1-6
CDR3nt: TGCGCCAGCAGCTTATCCGGGACAGGGTCTAATTCACCCCTCCACTTT
CDR3aa: CASSLSGTGSNSPLHF

d_gene: TRBD1
v_gene: TRBV19
abundance: .
j_gene: TRBJ1-5
CDR3nt: TGTGCCAGTAGTATAAAGGACAGGGCCAGCAATCAGCCCCAGCATTTT
CDR3aa: CASSIKDRASNQPQHF

d_gene: TRBD1
v_gene: TRBV6-2/TRBV6-3
abundance: .
j_gene: TRBJ2-1
CDR3nt: TGTGCCAGCAGTCCGACAGGGCCCGAATACAATGAGCAGTTCTTC
CDR3aa: CASSPTGPEYNEQFF

d_gene: TRBD1
v_gene: TRBV28
abundance: few
j_gene: TRBJ2-1
CDR3nt: TGTGCCAGCAGTCGGACAGGGGGTTACAATGAGCAGTTCTTC
CDR3aa: CASSRTGGYNEQFF

d_gene: .
v_gene: TRBV5-1
abundance: .
j_gene: TRBJ2-5
CDR3nt: TGCGCCAGCAGCTTGCTGGGGGGGCGGGAAGAGACCCAGTACTTC
CDR3aa: CASSLLGGREETQYF

d_gene: TRBD1
v_gene: TRBV5-3
abundance: .
j_gene: TRBJ2-3
CDR3nt: TGTGCCAGAAGCTTGGTCCTTGTGACAGGGCCTATGGCAGATACGCAGTATTTT
CDR3aa: CARSLVLVTGPMADTQYF

d_gene: TRBD1
v_gene: TRBV6-5
abundance: .
j_gene: TRBJ1-6
CDR3nt: TGTGCCAGCAGCTTCAGGGGGCATAATTCACCCCTCCACTTT
CDR3aa: CASSFRGHNSPLHF

d_gene: TRBD1
v_gene: TRBV29-1
abundance: few
j_gene: TRBJ2-7
CDR3nt: TGCAGCGTTGCAGGAGTGGGTGGACAGGGGTTTAACGAGCAGTACTTC
CDR3aa: CSVAGVGGQGFNEQYF

d_gene: .
v_gene: TRBV3-1/TRBV3-2
abundance: .
j_gene: TRBJ1-6
CDR3nt: TGTGCCAGCAGCCCAGGGGTTTCGGCCCTCCACTTT
CDR3aa: CASSPGVSALHF

d_gene: .
v_gene: TRBV28
abundance: .
j_gene: TRBJ1-3
CDR3nt: TGTGCCAGCAGTACACCCGGCGGGGGAAACACCATATATTTT
CDR3aa: CASSTPGGGNTIYF

d_gene: TRBD2
v_gene: TRBV7-9
abundance: .
j_gene: TRBJ2-4
CDR3nt: TGTGCCAGCAGCTCCATAGCGGGGGGGCCGACCAAAAACATTCAGTACTTC
CDR3aa: CASSSIAGGPTKNIQYF

d_gene: .
v_gene: TRBV19
abundance: .
j_gene: TRBJ1-3
CDR3nt: TGTGCCAGTAGTATCTTCGGGACATTGAGCTCTGGAAACACCATATATTTT
CDR3aa: CASSIFGTLSSGNTIYF

d_gene: .
v_gene: TRBV4-1
abundance: .
j_gene: TRBJ1-4
CDR3nt: TGCGCCAGCAGCCAAGATTTAGGGACAACTGCAACTAATGAAAAACTGTTTTTT
CDR3aa: CASSQDLGTTATNEKLFF

d_gene: TRBD2
v_gene: TRBV6-5
abundance: .
j_gene: TRBJ2-7
CDR3nt: TGTGCCAGCAGTTCCAGACTAGCGGGAGGCTACGAGCAGTACTTC
CDR3aa: CASSSRLAGGYEQYF

d_gene: .
v_gene: TRBV10-3
abundance: .
j_gene: TRBJ1-2
CDR3nt: TGTGCCATCAGTGGGGGCTGGGCCACCCAACGCTACACCTTC
CDR3aa: CAISGGWATQRYTF